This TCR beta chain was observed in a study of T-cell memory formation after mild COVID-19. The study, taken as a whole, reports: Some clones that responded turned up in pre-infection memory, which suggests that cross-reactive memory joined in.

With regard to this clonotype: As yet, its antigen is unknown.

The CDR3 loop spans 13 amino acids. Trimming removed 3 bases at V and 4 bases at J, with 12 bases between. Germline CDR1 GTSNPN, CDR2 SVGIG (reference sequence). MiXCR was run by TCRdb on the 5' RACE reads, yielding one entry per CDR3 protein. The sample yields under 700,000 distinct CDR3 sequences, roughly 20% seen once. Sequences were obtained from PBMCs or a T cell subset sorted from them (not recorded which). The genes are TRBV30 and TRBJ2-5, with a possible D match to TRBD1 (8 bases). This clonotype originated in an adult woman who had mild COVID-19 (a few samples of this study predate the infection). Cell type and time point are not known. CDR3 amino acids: CAWRYRGGETQYF. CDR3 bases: TGTGCCTGGAGGTACAGGGGGGGAGAGACCCAGTACTTC.